This T cell receptor beta chain was recorded in a study of cytomegalovirus exposure and HLA in healthy donors. Study-level background: Samples from HLA-typed donors yielded around 85 million unique TCRs in an early data release. Study results and limitations: More than 15,000 TCR beta sequences were associated with HLA alleles at 0.05 false discovery rate in a later analysis. The authors later linked a missense DCLRE1C variant to TCR beta V- and J-gene trimming. TRBV6-2, TRBV6-3 and some other V segments were excluded as indistinguishable.

Germline V gene data show CDR1 as SGHRS and CDR2 as YFSETQ. Trimming stripped 2 bases from V and 6 bases from J, with 19 bases between. The CDR3 covers 16 residues. Comments on this clone: What it binds is unknown.

The PCR contained 60 Vbeta and 13 Jbeta primers. Sequenced by immunoSEQ multiplex PCR; TCRdb stores in-frame clones only, minus some. The top ten hold 3% to 5% of the sample, which has roughly 120,000 clones, about 86% seen once. V and J are TRBV5-1 and TRBJ2-3, with a possible D match to TRBD2 (6 bases). The source material was PBMCs. This TCR was sampled from a woman aged 30 to 39 in good health and CMV-seronegative. DNA of the CDR3: TGCGCCAGCAGCTTCAATAGCGGAAAGAACGGGGATACGCAGTATTTT. Protein product: CASSFNSGKNGDTQYF.